This T cell receptor (beta chain) stems from a study of blood T cell repertoires in COVID-19. Study as a whole: Material from acute and convalescent COVID-19 was sourced from the United States, Italy and Spain. Nucleic acid was either cDNA or gDNA, and it came from T cells, B-cell-depleted T cells, or PBMCs.

Methods used by the authors: Amplification of reference gene primers provided the estimated nucleated cell counts. The table came from immunoSEQ multiplex PCR; TCRdb's copy has only in-frame clones and leaves some out. V and J calls and clone size are copied from that table; D and trimming were computed from the DNA. The sample has 310,000 or so clones, 80% to 90% seen once. V was trimmed by 6 bases and J by 10 bases, leaving 16 bases between them. Per the germline V gene, CDR1 is SNHLY and CDR2 is FYNNEI. The CDR3 covers 13 residues. Sequencing was performed on peripheral blood. This sequence joins TRBV2 and TRBJ2-1; possibly TRBD2 for D (5 bases). The source is a man aged 18 to 29 who had recovered from COVID-19. DNA of the CDR3: TGTGCCAGCAGCGTCTCCCGGGGAGTCGAGCAGTTCTTC. Translation gives CASSVSRGVEQFF.